This T cell receptor beta chain came from a study of blood T cell repertoires in COVID-19. About the research overall: The United States, Italy and Spain supplied acute and convalescent COVID-19 samples.

Sequenced by immunoSEQ multiplex PCR; TCRdb stores in-frame clones only, minus some. Of 400,000 to 450,000 clones in the sample, 90% were seen once. Assignments of participants to cohorts depended upon their own reported clinical history. All recovered Cohort 3 donors got two negative PCRs, got clearance, or saw symptom resolution. This clonotype was sampled from a man aged 18 to 30 who had recovered from COVID-19. Specimen: PBMCs or T cells enriched from blood (not recorded which).

This chain's CDR3 is CASSVESRDEQFF. The CDR3 nucleotides are TGTGCCAGCAGCGTAGAATCCCGAGATGAGCAGTTCTTC. The rearrangement links TRBV9 to TRBJ2-1; no definite D call. V was trimmed by 0 bases and J by 8 bases, leaving 9 bases between them. Germline loops: CDR1 SGDLS, CDR2 YYNGEE. The CDR3 runs to 13 residues.